Shown below are 17 T cell receptor beta chains from a single sample sequenced in a study of blood T cell repertoires in COVID-19. Here immunoSEQ multiplex PCR was the method, and the copy in TCRdb shows in-frame clones only, minus some. The table has more than 150,000 clones, about 82% seen once; the top ten hold about 4.8%. The sample comprised peripheral blood. The origin of the receptors is a woman aged 25 to 39 with acute or convalescent COVID-19.

This sequence joins TRBV5-8 and TRBJ2-1; 15 nucleotides agree with TRBD2. The CDR3 totals 19 residues. J gave up 6 bases and V 0 bases, and 10 bases lay outside the gene matches. CDR1 is SGHTS, CDR2 YDEGEE, per germline. The DNA for the CDR3 is TGTGCCAGCAGCTTGGTCGGGACTAGCGGGGGGCGACCTTCCAATGAGCAGTTCTTC. Protein product: CASSLVGTSGGRPSNEQFF.

CDR3 amino acids: CASSLRGGAYEKLFF. The DNA for the CDR3 is TGTGCCAGCAGTTTAAGAGGGGGCGCGTATGAAAAACTGTTTTTT. This rearrangement joins TRBV27 to TRBJ1-4; 7 nucleotides match TRBD1. The CDR3 is 15 residues long. The junction had 6 bases not matched to a gene; V was cut back by 2 bases and J by 6 bases. From germline, CDR1 is MNHEY and CDR2 SMNVEV (reference sequence).

This rearrangement joins TRBV5-1 to TRBJ1-2; 7 bases line up with TRBD1. The CDR3 is made up of 14 amino acids. Germline CDR1 reads SGHRS; CDR2 reads YFSETQ. Trimming removed 4 bases from V and 4 bases from J; junction bases left unmatched: 7. CDR3 sequence (DNA): TGCGCCAGCAGCACCGGACAGGAGGGCTATGGCTACACCTTC. Protein: CASSTGQEGYGYTF.

The CDR3 DNA reads TGTGCCAGCGGGGCCTACCTACAGATAGTCTATGGCTACACCTTC. Encoded protein: CASGAYLQIVYGYTF. This chain connects TRBV28 to TRBJ1-2; TRBD1 might be the D (5 bases). V was pared by 8 bases and J by 4 bases, with 20 bases between. CDR3 length equals 15 residues. Germline V gene data show CDR1 as MDHEN and CDR2 as SYDVKM.

This clone was picked up one time. The chain combines TRBV30 with TRBJ1-3, with TRBD1 matching over 8 bases. Germline V CDR1 and CDR2: GTSNPN, SVGIG (reference sequence). J lost 5 bases, V lost 2 bases, and 8 bases had no gene match. The CDR3 is 15 amino acids. The DNA of the CDR3 is TGTGCCTGGAGTTCTGCCGACAGGGGAAGAAACACCATATATTTT. Translation: CAWSSADRGRNTIYF.

J is TRBJ1-2 and V is TRBV28; D unclear. With 4 bases removed from V and 6 bases from J, the gap between germline ends came to 9 bases. Germline CDR1 reads MDHEN; CDR2 reads SYDVKM. The length of the CDR3 is 12 residues. The CDR3 nucleotides are TGTGCCAGCAGTTGGTATCAGGATGGCTACACCTTC. This translates into CASSWYQDGYTF.

This chain uses TRBV7-9 with TRBJ2-7; TRBD1 is a possible D gene (6 bases). The CDR3 runs 15 residues. Germline values: CDR1 SEHNR, CDR2 FQNEAQ (reference sequence). Deletions cut 5 bases from V and 0 bases from J, with 14 bases between. The CDR3 is CASSPPGTFSYEQYF. The CDR3 nucleotides read TGTGCCAGCAGCCCGCCCGGGACATTCTCCTACGAGCAGTACTTC. Full variable domain (missing parts from reference TRBV7-9 and TRBJ2-7): DTGVSQNPRHKITKRGQNVTFRCDPISEHNRLYWYRQTLGQGPEFLTYFQNEAQLEKSRLLSDRFSAERPKGSFSTLEIQRTEQGDSAMYLCASSPPGTFSYEQYFGPGTRLTVT.

The CDR3 is CASSLPGRYGYTF. CDR3 nucleotide sequence: TGCGCCAGCAGCTTACCGGGGAGGTATGGCTACACCTTC. The genes are TRBV5-1 and TRBJ1-2; D gene unclear. The length of the CDR3 is 13 residues. Trimming took off 2 bases at V and 5 bases at J, with 10 bases between the two ends. CDR1 is SGHRS, CDR2 YFSETQ, per germline.

The rearrangement joins TRBV3-1 (or the pseudogene TRBV3-2) to TRBJ2-7; maybe TRBD2 (6 bases). Germline CDR1 is LGHDT and CDR2 is YNNKEL (reference sequence). There are 16 residues in the CDR3. V shed 0 bases and J shed 0 bases, with 12 bases lying between them. The CDR3 sequence is CASSQDEAGLSYEQYF. CDR3 nucleotides: TGTGCCAGCAGCCAAGATGAGGCGGGACTCTCCTACGAGCAGTACTTC.

There are a few counts of this clone. V usage is TRBV18 and J usage is TRBJ2-6, with 8 positions matching TRBD2. The length of the CDR3 is 15 residues. Germline-derived CDR1 and CDR2 are KGHSH and LQKENI. V gave up 4 bases and J gave up 2 bases; unmatched junction bases: 1. DNA for the CDR3: TGTGCCAGCTCACTCGGGGGGGCTGGGGCCAACGTCCTGACTTTC. The encoded protein is CASSLGGAGANVLTF.

The V gene is TRBV30, the J gene TRBJ2-4; the D gene is possibly TRBD2 (5 bases). This CDR3 has 13 amino acids. V was trimmed by 3 bases and J by 8 bases, leaving 14 bases between them. Germline V gene lookup returns CDR1 GTSNPN and CDR2 SVGIG (reference sequence). CDR3 sequence (DNA): TGTGCCTGGAGCGACGACGAGGGTTACATTCAGTACTTC. Translated, it gives CAWSDDEGYIQYF.

V usage is TRBV4-3 and J usage is TRBJ2-3, with 12 bases identical to TRBD2. CDR3 length: 16 amino acids. Trimming at V came to 4 bases and at J to 2 bases, leaving 4 bases not matched to a gene. Germline loops: CDR1 LGHNA, CDR2 YSLEER. The CDR3 nucleotides read TGCGCCAGCAGCCCTAGCGGGAGGGGGTACACAGATACGCAGTATTTT. Translated: CASSPSGRGYTDTQYF.

This clone has a single count. The chain combines TRBV23-1 with TRBJ2-7; 9 nucleotides agree with TRBD1. TRBV23-1 is an ORF, and what it does is uncertain. V trimming: 0 bases; J trimming: 2 bases; junction bases outside the gene matches: 8. The CDR3 sequence is 17 residues long. The chain's CDR3 is CASSQSGQGVQTYEQYF. CDR3 coding DNA: TGCGCCAGCAGTCAATCGGGACAGGGCGTCCAGACCTACGAGCAGTACTTC.

The chain uses TRBV4-3 and TRBJ1-1; 7 bases fit TRBD1. With 4 bases clipped from V and 1 base from J, the junction kept 6 bases outside the gene matches. CDR1 is LGHNA, CDR2 YSLEER, per germline. This CDR3 spans 15 amino acids. The CDR3 DNA is TGCGCCAGCAGCCGGACAGGCTTTGGGAACACTGAAGCTTTCTTT. Translating it yields CASSRTGFGNTEAFF.

This chain links TRBV29-1 with TRBJ1-2, with 7 positions matching TRBD1. The V gene end was trimmed by 7 bases and the J gene end by 1 base; junction bases not matched to a gene: 9. Per the germline V gene, CDR1 is SQVTM and CDR2 is ANQGSEA. The CDR3 is made up of 14 amino acids. CDR3 residues: CSAREQGNNYGYTF. CDR3 sequence (DNA): TGCAGCGCAAGGGAACAGGGGAATAACTATGGCTACACCTTC.

The V and J genes are TRBV5-1 and TRBJ2-5; 8 bases are a match to TRBD1. The CDR3 length is 14 residues. The J segment lost 3 bases and the V segment lost 0 bases, leaving 1 base of the junction unmatched. Germline V gene lookup returns CDR1 SGHRS and CDR2 YFSETQ. The CDR3 loop reads CASSLVGQEETQYF. The DNA for the CDR3 is TGCGCCAGCAGCTTGGTGGGACAGGAAGAGACCCAGTACTTC.

This clone was counted between two and nine times. The chain uses TRBV27 and TRBJ1-6, with no clear D. V lost 2 bases and J 3 bases, leaving 8 bases between the germline ends. The CDR3 runs to 15 residues. Looked up from germline, CDR1 is MNHEY and CDR2 is SMNVEV (reference sequence). This CDR3 reads CASSLESYYNSPLHF. The CDR3 nucleotides are TGTGCCAGCAGTTTAGAAAGCTACTATAATTCACCCCTCCACTTT.